Below are 16 T cell receptor beta chains sequenced from a single sample in a study of long-term antiretroviral therapy in people with HIV. Runs used v3.0 of the immunoSEQ assay and were done at survey level. TCRdb's copy holds only in-frame clones and misses some; the assay was immunoSEQ multiplex PCR. The data hold roughly 15,000 clones, with approximately 84% observed a single time. Here the sequenced sample was unsorted PBMCs, taken approximately 1.3 years before starting antiretroviral therapy. All receptors come from a man younger than 40 with HIV.

This clone was detected a few times. The chain is built from TRBV25-1 and TRBJ1-3; unclear D gene. Trimming left V 3 bases short and J 2 bases short, with 11 bases between. The CDR3 has 15 amino acids. The germline CDR1 and CDR2 sequences are MGHDK and SYGVNS. The CDR3 is CASSDPGNAGNTIYF. Written as DNA, the CDR3 is TGTGCCAGCAGTGATCCTGGAAACGCTGGAAACACCATATATTTT.

The chain carries TRBV27 and TRBJ2-1; 12 bases map to TRBD2. This CDR3 has 14 residues. Germline V CDR1 and CDR2: MNHEY, SMNVEV (reference sequence). The trim removed 8 bases at V and 5 bases at J, leaving 4 bases unmatched. This chain's CDR3 is CASGGLAGHNEQFF. CDR3 nucleotide sequence: TGTGCCAGCGGGGGACTAGCGGGCCACAATGAGCAGTTCTTC.

This clone is a singleton in its sample. V usage is TRBV5-6 and J usage is TRBJ1-1, with TRBD1 as a possible D gene (6 bases). The CDR3 contains 14 residues. The germline gives CDR1 SGHDT, CDR2 YYEEEE. Trimming cost V 0 bases and J 10 bases, with 16 bases left between them. The chain's CDR3 is CASSLGGQGRGAFF. The DNA for the CDR3 is TGTGCCAGCAGCTTGGGGGGGCAAGGTAGGGGAGCTTTCTTT.

The J gene is TRBJ1-5, the V gene TRBV18; 10 positions match TRBD1. The germline V gene has CDR1 KGHSH and CDR2 LQKENI. V shed 2 bases and J 2 bases; nucleotides not matched to a gene: 3. This CDR3 region has 16 residues. CDR3 amino acids: CASSPGTGDGNQPQHF. The CDR3 nucleotides are TGTGCCAGCTCACCAGGGACAGGGGATGGCAATCAGCCCCAGCATTTT.

The chain has TRBV27 and TRBJ2-7; 12 bases map to TRBD1. CDR3 length equals 17 residues. J was trimmed by 4 bases and V by 4 bases; bases with no gene match: 11. Germline loops: CDR1 MNHEY, CDR2 SMNVEV (reference sequence). CDR3 DNA sequence: TGTGCCAGCAGTTCCCTTTCCGGGACAGGGGGCGCTTACGAGCAGTACTTC. Residues: CASSSLSGTGGAYEQYF.

The chain combines TRBV2 with TRBJ1-1; no firm D call. The germline gives CDR1 SNHLY, CDR2 FYNNEI. Trimming shortened V by 1 base and J by 2 bases, and 2 bases separated the two germline ends. This CDR3 comprises 12 residues. CDR3 in amino acids: CASSEGNTEAFF. CDR3 nucleotides: TGTGCCAGCAGTGAAGGAAACACTGAAGCTTTCTTT.

V is TRBV29-1 and J is TRBJ2-1; D call uncertain. The V gene's germline CDR1 is SQVTM and CDR2 ANQGSEA. The CDR3 has 12 amino acids. Trimming stripped 4 bases from V and 9 bases from J, with 13 bases between. The CDR3 region has the DNA TGCAGCGTTGGGGCGACTCCTGGTGAGCAGTTCTTC. It is translated as CSVGATPGEQFF.

This chain joins TRBV28 and TRBJ2-7; no definite D call. CDR1 MDHEN and CDR2 SYDVKM come from the germline V gene. The CDR3 runs to 11 residues. The V gene lost 6 bases and the J gene lost 4 bases, with 7 bases spanning the gap. CDR3 loop: CASSPNYEQYF. The CDR3 nucleotides read TGTGCCAGCAGCCCAAATTACGAGCAGTACTTC.

CDR3 in DNA: TGTGCCACCCGGGAACGGGGGCCCGAAGTAGCCAAAAACATTCAGTACTTC. Residues: CATRERGPEVAKNIQYF. The chain recombines TRBV15 with TRBJ2-4, with D possibly being TRBD1 or TRBD2 (6 bases each). The V end lost 8 bases, the J end lost 0 bases, and 20 bases lay between the germline ends. There are 17 residues in the CDR3. Germline CDR1 and CDR2: LNHNV and YYDKDF (reference sequence).

CDR3 protein: CASSRRWDSYEQYF. CDR3 bases: TGTGCCAGCAGCCGGAGGTGGGACTCCTACGAGCAGTACTTC. The chain is built from TRBV7-6 and TRBJ2-7; maybe TRBD2 (5 bases). The V gene's germline CDR1 is SGHVS and CDR2 FNYEAQ. Trimming stripped 5 bases from V and 0 bases from J, with 11 bases between. The CDR3 spans 14 residues.

The rearrangement uses TRBV4-2 and TRBJ1-6; D ambiguous. The germline V and J ends were trimmed by 0 bases and 3 bases, with 6 bases remaining between them. This CDR3 region has 15 residues. Germline V gene sequence: CDR1 LGHNA, CDR2 YNFKEQ. In nucleotides, the CDR3 is TGTGCCAGCAGCCAAGATAGGGTCTATAATTCACCCCTCCACTTT. Translated: CASSQDRVYNSPLHF.

A few counts support this clone. This sequence joins TRBV10-3 and TRBJ2-7; D gene unclear. Germline V gene lookup returns CDR1 ENHRY and CDR2 SYGVKD. V gave up 6 bases and J gave up 1 base, with 4 bases separating them. This CDR3 is built from 11 residues. CDR3 sequence (DNA): TGTGCCATCAGCGGGTCCTACGAGCAGTACTTC. Translation gives CAISGSYEQYF.

The gene calls are TRBV7-8 and TRBJ2-1, with 8 positions matching TRBD2. Trimming removed 7 bases from V and 8 bases from J; junction bases left unmatched: 10. Germline assignment: CDR1 SGHVS and CDR2 FQNEAQ. CDR3 length: 14 residues. The CDR3 DNA sequence: TGTGCCAGCACCCTCGCGGGAGGTGTATATGAGCAGTTCTTC. Amino acids: CASTLAGGVYEQFF.

This sequence joins TRBV12-5 and TRBJ2-5; D is unresolved. The CDR3 length is 13 residues. Germline V CDR1 and CDR2: LGHNT, FRNRAP. Deletions cut 6 bases from V and 5 bases from J, with 13 bases between. CDR3 loop: CASGSPMGETQYF. The DNA for the CDR3 is TGTGCTAGTGGCTCCCCAATGGGGGAGACCCAGTACTTC.

V and J are TRBV30 and TRBJ2-2; TRBD1 might be the D (5 bases). V lost 2 bases and J 6 bases, leaving 7 bases between the germline ends. The CDR3 sequence is 12 residues long. Looked up from germline, CDR1 is GTSNPN and CDR2 is SVGIG (reference sequence). CDR3 region: CAWSWGPGELFF. The CDR3 DNA follows: TGTGCCTGGAGTTGGGGCCCCGGGGAGCTGTTTTTT.

This chain connects TRBV5-1 to TRBJ1-1, with 7 nucleotides matching TRBD1. This CDR3 spans 14 amino acids. The J segment lost 7 bases and the V segment lost 4 bases, leaving 10 bases of the junction unmatched. The germline CDR1 and CDR2 sequences are SGHRS and YFSETQ. The CDR3 loop is CASSITQGVGEAFF. The CDR3 region has the DNA TGCGCCAGCAGCATTACCCAGGGGGTTGGTGAAGCTTTCTTT.